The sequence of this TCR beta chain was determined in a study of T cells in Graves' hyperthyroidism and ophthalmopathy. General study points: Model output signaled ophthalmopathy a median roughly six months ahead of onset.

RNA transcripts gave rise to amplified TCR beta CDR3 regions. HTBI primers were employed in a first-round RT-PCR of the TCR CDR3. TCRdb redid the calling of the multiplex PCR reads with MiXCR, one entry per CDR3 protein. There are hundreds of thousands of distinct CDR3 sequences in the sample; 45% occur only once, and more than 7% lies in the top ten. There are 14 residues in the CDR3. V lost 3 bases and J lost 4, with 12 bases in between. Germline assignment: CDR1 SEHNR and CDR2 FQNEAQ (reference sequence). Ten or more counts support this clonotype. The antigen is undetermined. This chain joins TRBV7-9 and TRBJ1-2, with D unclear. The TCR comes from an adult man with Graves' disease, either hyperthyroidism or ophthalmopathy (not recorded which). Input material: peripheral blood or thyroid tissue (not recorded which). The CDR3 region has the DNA TGTGCCAGCAGCTTCGACGCCGTGTCCTATGGCTACACCTTC. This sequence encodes CASSFDAVSYGYTF.